This TCR beta chain is drawn from a study of cytomegalovirus exposure and HLA in healthy donors. In the case of this clone: Other DNA sequences in this specimen translate into the identical CDR3.

Sequenced by immunoSEQ multiplex PCR; TCRdb stores in-frame clones only, minus some. The repertoire has around 300,000 clones, roughly 86% of them found once; the top ten carry about 0.96%. Trimming shortened V by 0 bases and J by 1 base, and 7 bases separated the two germline ends. CDR3 length equals 15 residues. CDR1 and CDR2 from the germline V gene are LGHNA and YNFKEQ. This TCR came from a man aged 30-40 years in good health and CMV-seronegative. The source material was PBMCs. The V call is TRBV4-2, the J call TRBJ1-3; possible D gene TRBD1, 5 bases. In DNA form, the CDR3 reads TGTGCCAGCAGCCAAGAGGGGGGATCTGGAAACACCATATATTTT. Protein sequence: CASSQEGGSGNTIYF.